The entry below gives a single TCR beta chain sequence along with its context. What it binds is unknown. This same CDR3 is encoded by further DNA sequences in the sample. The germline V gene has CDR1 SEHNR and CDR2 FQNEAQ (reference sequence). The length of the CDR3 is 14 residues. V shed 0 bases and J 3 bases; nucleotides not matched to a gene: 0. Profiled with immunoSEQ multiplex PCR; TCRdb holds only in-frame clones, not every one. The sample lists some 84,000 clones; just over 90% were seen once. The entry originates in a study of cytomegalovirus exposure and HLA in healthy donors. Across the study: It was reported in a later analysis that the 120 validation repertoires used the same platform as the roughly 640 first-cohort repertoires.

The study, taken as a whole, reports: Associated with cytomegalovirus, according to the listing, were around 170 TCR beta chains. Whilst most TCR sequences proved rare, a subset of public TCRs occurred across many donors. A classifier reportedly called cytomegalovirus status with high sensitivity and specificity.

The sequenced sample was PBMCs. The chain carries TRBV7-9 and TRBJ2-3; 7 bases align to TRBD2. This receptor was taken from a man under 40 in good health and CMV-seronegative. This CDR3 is CASSLAGGTDTQYF. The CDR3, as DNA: TGTGCCAGCAGCTTAGCCGGGGGGACAGATACGCAGTATTTT.